The 7 T cell receptor beta chains below all came from one sample that was sequenced in a study of cytomegalovirus exposure and HLA in healthy donors. TCRdb's copy holds only in-frame clones and misses some; the assay was immunoSEQ multiplex PCR. The sample consists of a few hundred thousand clones, approximately 88% of them appearing once. The sample was PBMCs. These receptors came from a woman in her thirties in good health and CMV-seropositive.

The chain employs TRBV6-1 and TRBJ2-7; 10 nucleotides align to TRBD1. V dropped 7 bases and J dropped 4; count of bases not matched to a gene: 4. The V gene's germline CDR1 is MNHNS and CDR2 SASEGT. CDR3 length equals 13 residues. The CDR3 DNA is TGTGCCAGCAAACCGGGACAGGGGTACGAGCAGTACTTC. Amino acid sequence: CASKPGQGYEQYF.

The rearrangement joins TRBV6-1 to TRBJ1-3; D is undetermined. V was clipped by 3 bases and J by 8 bases, with 11 bases between them. The CDR3 runs 13 residues. Germline values: CDR1 MNHNS, CDR2 SASEGT. The DNA of the CDR3 is TGTGCCAGCAGTGATATTGGGTCGCACACCATATATTTT. Its translation: CASSDIGSHTIYF.

The V and J genes are TRBV11-3 and TRBJ2-7; D is unresolved. Germline V gene lookup returns CDR1 SGHNT and CDR2 YENEEA. V lost 1 base and J lost 0, with 16 bases in between. This CDR3 spans 17 amino acids. CDR3 loop: CASSLGLGRYDSYEQYF. For the CDR3, the DNA is TGTGCCAGCAGCTTAGGGCTGGGAAGATATGACTCCTACGAGCAGTACTTC.

This chain links TRBV5-1 with TRBJ2-7; 9 nucleotides agree with TRBD1. The trim removed 4 bases at V and 1 base at J, leaving 9 bases unmatched. The CDR3 contains 16 residues. Germline CDR1 SGHRS, CDR2 YFSETQ. The chain's CDR3 is CASSERVGQGSYEQYF. CDR3 coding DNA: TGCGCCAGCAGCGAAAGAGTTGGACAGGGGTCCTACGAGCAGTACTTC.

The chain combines TRBV5-1 with TRBJ1-4, with a weak D call TRBD1 (5 bases). V was pared by 4 bases and J by 2 bases, with 12 bases between. CDR3 length equals 15 residues. CDR1 and CDR2 (germline): SGHRS, YFSETQ. The CDR3 coding sequence is TGCGCCAGCAGCCTGAGGGGAGCTACTAATGAAAAACTGTTTTTT. Translation gives CASSLRGATNEKLFF.

This clone was counted only a few times. The chain recombines TRBV4-1 with TRBJ1-1, with no clear D. The CDR3 length is 13 residues. V lost 0 bases to trimming and J lost 6 bases, with 8 bases between them. CDR1 is MGHRA and CDR2 is YSYEKL in the germline V gene. The CDR3 sequence: CASSQEGGAEAFF. The CDR3 coding sequence is TGCGCCAGCAGCCAAGAAGGCGGGGCTGAAGCTTTCTTT.

The J gene is TRBJ1-1, the V gene TRBV11-2; D unclear. The V and J ends lost 3 bases and 4 bases respectively, with 15 bases between them. Germline V CDR1 and CDR2: SGHAT, FQNNGV. The CDR3 totals 15 residues. The CDR3 bases are TGTGCCAGCAGCTTGAATTATCGGGGATTCACTGAAGCTTTCTTT. Protein product: CASSLNYRGFTEAFF.